Included here is one T cell receptor beta chain sequence, with context. Its antigen is as yet unknown. The length of the CDR3 is 14 residues. Germline V gene sequence: CDR1 DFQATT, CDR2 SNEGSKA (reference sequence). Trimming removed 5 bases from V and 1 base from J; junction bases left unmatched: 8. This record comes from a study of blood T cells in healthy people across ages. Overall study context: Template switching picked up about one barcoded beta molecule for each two T cells. Findings and caveats of the study: The study found more naive CD4+ cells and higher diversity in long-lived than aged donors. The percentage of naive T cells correlated strongly with TCR beta diversity.

A second PCR of 7 to 11 cycles used a sample-barcoded 5' primer and a J-beta primer mix. A template-switch adaptor containing 12 random nucleotides labeled each cDNA molecule. MiXCR, applied by TCRdb to the 5' RACE reads, yields one record per CDR3 protein. Of fewer than 700,000 distinct CDR3 sequences listed, 40% to 45% are singletons. This sequence was found in a man older than 75 in good health. This rearrangement joins TRBV20-1 to TRBJ2-7; 7 nucleotides match TRBD2. The sample taken for sequencing was blood. The CDR3 DNA follows: TGCAGTGCTCCTCCCGCGGGACTATCCTACGAGCAGTACTTC. Amino acid sequence: CSAPPAGLSYEQYF.